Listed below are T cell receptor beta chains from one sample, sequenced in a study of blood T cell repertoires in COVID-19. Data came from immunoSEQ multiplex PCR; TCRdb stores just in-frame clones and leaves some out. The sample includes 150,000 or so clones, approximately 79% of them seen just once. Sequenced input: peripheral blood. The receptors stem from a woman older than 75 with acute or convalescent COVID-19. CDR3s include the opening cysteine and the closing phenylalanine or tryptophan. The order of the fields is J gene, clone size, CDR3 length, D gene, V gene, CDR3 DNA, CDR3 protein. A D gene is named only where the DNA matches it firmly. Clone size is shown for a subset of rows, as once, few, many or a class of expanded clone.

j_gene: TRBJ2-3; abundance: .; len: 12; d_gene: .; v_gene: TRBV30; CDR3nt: TGTGCCTGGAGTGTACTAGCAGATACGCAGTATTTT; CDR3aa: CAWSVLADTQYF
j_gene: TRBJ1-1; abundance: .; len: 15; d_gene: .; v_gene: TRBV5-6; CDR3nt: TGTGCCAGCAGCTTGTATCGGCAGGCGAACACTGAAGCTTTCTTT; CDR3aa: CASSLYRQANTEAFF
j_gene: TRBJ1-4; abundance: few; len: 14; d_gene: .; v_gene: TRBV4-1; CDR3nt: TGCGCCAGCAGGCCCCAGGGAACTAATGAAAAACTGTTTTTT; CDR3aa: CASRPQGTNEKLFF
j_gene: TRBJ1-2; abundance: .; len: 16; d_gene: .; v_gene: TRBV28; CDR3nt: TGTGCCAGCAGTCCCGACGGAGGGGTCATTCCCTATGGCTACACCTTC; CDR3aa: CASSPDGGVIPYGYTF
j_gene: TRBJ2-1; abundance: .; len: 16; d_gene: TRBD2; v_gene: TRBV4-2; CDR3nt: TGTGCCAGCAACCCAAGCGGACTAGCGAACTACAATGAGCAGTTCTTC; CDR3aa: CASNPSGLANYNEQFF
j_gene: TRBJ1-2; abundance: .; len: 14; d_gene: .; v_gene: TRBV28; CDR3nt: TGTGCCAGCAGCCTAGGTGGCGCTGAGTATGGCTACACCTTC; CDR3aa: CASSLGGAEYGYTF
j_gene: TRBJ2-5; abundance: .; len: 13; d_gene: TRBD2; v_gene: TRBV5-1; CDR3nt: TGCGCCAGCGGGGGAGGGAACCAAGAGACCCAGTACTTC; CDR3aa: CASGGGNQETQYF
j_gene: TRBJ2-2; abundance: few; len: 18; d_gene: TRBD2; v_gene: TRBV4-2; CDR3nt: TGTGCCAGCAGCCAAAGACTAGCGGGAGGGCCGAACACCGGGGAGCTGTTTTTT; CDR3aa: CASSQRLAGGPNTGELFF
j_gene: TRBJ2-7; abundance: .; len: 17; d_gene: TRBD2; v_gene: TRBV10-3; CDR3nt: TGTGCCACCCAAAATCTTAAAATAGCGGGAGGCCCCCACGAGCAGTACTTC; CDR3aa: CATQNLKIAGGPHEQYF
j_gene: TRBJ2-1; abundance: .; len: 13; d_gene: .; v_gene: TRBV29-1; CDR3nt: TGCAGCGGCGGGGTGAGCTCCTACAATGAGCAGTTCTTC; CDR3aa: CSGGVSSYNEQFF
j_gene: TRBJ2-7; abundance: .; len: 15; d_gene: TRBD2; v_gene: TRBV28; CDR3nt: TGTGCCAGCAGTTTTAACGGGAGGGCCTTGGGGGAGCAGTACTTC; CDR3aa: CASSFNGRALGEQYF
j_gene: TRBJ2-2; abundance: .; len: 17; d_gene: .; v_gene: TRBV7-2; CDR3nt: TGTGCCAGCAGCCCAATAGGACAGACGGGAAACACCGGGGAGCTGTTTTTT; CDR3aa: CASSPIGQTGNTGELFF
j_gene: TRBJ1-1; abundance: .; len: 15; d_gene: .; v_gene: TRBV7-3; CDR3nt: TGTGCCAGCAGCTTAATTGCCGGGGGTGACACTGAAGCTTTCTTT; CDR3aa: CASSLIAGGDTEAFF
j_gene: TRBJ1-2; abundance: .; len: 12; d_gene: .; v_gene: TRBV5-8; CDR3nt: TGTGCCAGCAGCTTGCCAGGGTATGGCTACACCTTC; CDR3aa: CASSLPGYGYTF
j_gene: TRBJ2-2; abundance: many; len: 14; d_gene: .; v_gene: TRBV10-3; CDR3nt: TGTGCCATCAGTGAGCCGGACTACACCGGGGAGCTGTTTTTT; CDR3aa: CAISEPDYTGELFF
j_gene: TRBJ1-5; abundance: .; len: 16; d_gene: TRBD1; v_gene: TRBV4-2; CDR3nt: TGTGCCAGCAGCCGGGGACAGGGCGGGGGCAATCAGCCCCAGCATTTT; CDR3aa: CASSRGQGGGNQPQHF
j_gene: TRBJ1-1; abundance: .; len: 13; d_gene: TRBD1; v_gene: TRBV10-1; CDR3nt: TGCGCCAGCAGTGCGGACAGGGGCACTGAAGCTTTCTTT; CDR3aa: CASSADRGTEAFF
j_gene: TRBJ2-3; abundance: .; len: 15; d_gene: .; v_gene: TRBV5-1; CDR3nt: TGCGCCAGCAGCTTGAGGGGCGCGGGGACAGATACGCAGTATTTT; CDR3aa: CASSLRGAGTDTQYF
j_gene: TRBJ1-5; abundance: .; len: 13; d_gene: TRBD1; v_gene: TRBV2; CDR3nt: TGTGCCAGCAGAGGACAGGGAGGTCAGCCCCAGCATTTT; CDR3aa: CASRGQGGQPQHF
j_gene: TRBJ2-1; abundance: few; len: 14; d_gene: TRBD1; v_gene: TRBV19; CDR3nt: TGTGCCAGTAGAATACAGGGGGCTCTGAATGAGCAGTTCTTC; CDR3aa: CASRIQGALNEQFF
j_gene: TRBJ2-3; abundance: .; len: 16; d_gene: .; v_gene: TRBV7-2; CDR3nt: TGTGCCAGCAGCTCAAATAGCGGCCCTAGCACAGATACGCAGTATTTT; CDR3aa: CASSSNSGPSTDTQYF
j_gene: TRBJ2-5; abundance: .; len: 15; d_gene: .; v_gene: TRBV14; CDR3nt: TGTGCCAGCAGCCATCGCCTAGCGAGGCGGGAGACCCAGTACTTC; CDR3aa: CASSHRLARRETQYF
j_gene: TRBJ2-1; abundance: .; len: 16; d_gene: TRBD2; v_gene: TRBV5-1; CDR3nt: TGCGCCAGCAGCGGCCCCCTAGCGGGAGGCGACAATGAGCAGTTCTTC; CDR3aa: CASSGPLAGGDNEQFF
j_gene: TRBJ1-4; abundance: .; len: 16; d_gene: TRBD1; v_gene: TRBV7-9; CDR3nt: TGTGCCAGCAGCTTTACAACAGGGGTAACTAATGAAAAACTGTTTTTT; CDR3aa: CASSFTTGVTNEKLFF
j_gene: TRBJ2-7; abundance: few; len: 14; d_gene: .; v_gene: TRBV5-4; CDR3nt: TGTGCCAGCAGCGTGGGACTGTCGATCTACGAGCAGTACTTC; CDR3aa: CASSVGLSIYEQYF
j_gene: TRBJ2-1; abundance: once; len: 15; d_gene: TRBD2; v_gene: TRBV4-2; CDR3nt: TGTGCCAGCAGCCTATTACTAGCGGGAGGGCATGAGCAGTTCTTC; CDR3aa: CASSLLLAGGHEQFF
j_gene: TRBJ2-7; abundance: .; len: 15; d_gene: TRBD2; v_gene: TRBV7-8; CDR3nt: TGTGCCAGCAGCCCTCCGGGACTAGCGGGAGGGCCCCAGTACTTC; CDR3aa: CASSPPGLAGGPQYF
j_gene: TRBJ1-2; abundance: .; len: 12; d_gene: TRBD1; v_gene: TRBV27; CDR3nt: TGTGCCAGCAGTGGGACAGGGAGTGGCTACACCTTC; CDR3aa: CASSGTGSGYTF
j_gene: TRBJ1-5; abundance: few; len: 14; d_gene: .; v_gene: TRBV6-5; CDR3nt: TGTGCCAGCATCCACGGTGATAGCAATCAGCCCCAGCATTTT; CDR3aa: CASIHGDSNQPQHF
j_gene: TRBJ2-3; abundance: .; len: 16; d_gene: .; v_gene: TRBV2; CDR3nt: TGTGCCAGCAGTGATGGTCTACTCCTTAGCACAGATACGCAGTATTTT; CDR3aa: CASSDGLLLSTDTQYF
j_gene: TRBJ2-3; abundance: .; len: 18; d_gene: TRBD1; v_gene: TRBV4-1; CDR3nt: TGCGCCAGCAGACAGACCTTTGGACAGGGTCCATTTCCAGATACGCAGTATTTT; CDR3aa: CASRQTFGQGPFPDTQYF
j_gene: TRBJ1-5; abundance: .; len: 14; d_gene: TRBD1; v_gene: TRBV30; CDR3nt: TGTGCCTGGACGCCGGGACAGGGTACTCAGCCCCAGCATTTT; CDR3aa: CAWTPGQGTQPQHF
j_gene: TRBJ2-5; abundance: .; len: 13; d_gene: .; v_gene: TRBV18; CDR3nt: TGTGCCAGCTCACCACAGGGGAAAGAGACCCAGTACTTC; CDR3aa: CASSPQGKETQYF
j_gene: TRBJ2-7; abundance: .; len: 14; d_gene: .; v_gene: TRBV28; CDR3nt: TGTGCCAGCAGTTCTGGGTGGAGAACCTACGAGCAGTACTTC; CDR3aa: CASSSGWRTYEQYF
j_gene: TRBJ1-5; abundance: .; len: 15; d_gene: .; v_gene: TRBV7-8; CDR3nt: TGTGCCAGCAGCTTAGACAGGGCGGGCAATCAGCCCCAGCATTTT; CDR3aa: CASSLDRAGNQPQHF
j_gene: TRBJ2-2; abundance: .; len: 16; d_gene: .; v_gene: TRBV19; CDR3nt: TGTGCCAGTAGTCTAACTCCGCTCCCAAACACCGGGGAGCTGTTTTTT; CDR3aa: CASSLTPLPNTGELFF
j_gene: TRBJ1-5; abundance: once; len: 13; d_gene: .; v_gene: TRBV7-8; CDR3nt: TGTGCCAGCAGCCCTATTAACAATCAGCCCCAGCATTTT; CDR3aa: CASSPINNQPQHF